Presented here are 27 T cell receptor beta chains from one specimen sequenced in a study of blood T cell repertoires in COVID-19. The assay was immunoSEQ multiplex PCR, and TCRdb's table has in-frame clones only and misses some. The table records about 140,000 clones, approximately 84% of them present only once. Sequenced input: PBMCs or T cells enriched from blood (not recorded which). Every receptor here comes from a man aged 45-60 years in a cohort exposed to, infected with or recovered from COVID-19 (not recorded which).

The chain carries TRBV12-3 or TRBV12-4 and TRBJ1-1; D unresolved. The V gene lost 3 bases and the J gene lost 7 bases, with 9 bases spanning the gap. This CDR3 comprises 12 residues. The CDR3 protein is CASSLLKLEAFF. CDR3 sequence (DNA): TGTGCCAGCAGTTTGTTGAAGCTTGAAGCTTTCTTT.

V is TRBV3-1 (or the pseudogene TRBV3-2) and J is TRBJ1-6; weak D call: TRBD1 (6 bases). This CDR3 comprises 13 residues. Germline V CDR1 and CDR2: LGHDT, YNNKEL (reference sequence). Trimming took off 4 bases at V and 10 bases at J, with 11 bases between the two ends. The DNA for the CDR3 is TGTGCCAGCAGCCCAACAGGGAGATCACCCCTCCACTTT. The encoded protein is CASSPTGRSPLHF.

The V gene is TRBV27, the J gene TRBJ2-1; 7 bases agree with TRBD1. The CDR3 is made up of 13 amino acids. The V and J ends lost 1 base and 7 bases, in that order; junction bases with no gene match: 1. CDR1 and CDR2 from the germline V gene are MNHEY and SMNVEV (reference sequence). In DNA, the CDR3 is TGTGCCAGCAGTTTATTACAGGGGAATGAGCAGTTCTTC. Residues: CASSLLQGNEQFF.

Here the CDR3 reads CASSPGTGIANQPQHF. DNA for the CDR3: TGTGCCAGCTCACCAGGGACAGGGATCGCTAATCAGCCCCAGCATTTT. This sequence joins TRBV18 and TRBJ1-5; 9 positions match TRBD1. With 2 bases clipped from V and 4 bases from J, the junction kept 6 bases outside the gene matches. CDR3 length: 16 residues. CDR1 KGHSH and CDR2 LQKENI come from the germline V gene.

This chain uses TRBV5-6 with TRBJ2-7, with D possibly matching TRBD1 (5 bases). The CDR3 sequence is 14 residues long. Germline V gene data show CDR1 as SGHDT and CDR2 as YYEEEE. Trimming pared 0 bases from V and 6 bases from J, leaving 13 bases between. Here the CDR3 reads CASSLVDMGSEQYF. CDR3 coding DNA: TGTGCCAGCAGCTTGGTGGACATGGGAAGCGAGCAGTACTTC.

This clone was found once. The V call is TRBV5-1, the J call TRBJ1-3; D call uncertain. Germline loops: CDR1 SGHRS, CDR2 YFSETQ. The CDR3 has 15 amino acids. The V end lost 2 bases, the J end lost 0 bases, and 9 bases lay between the germline ends. Here the CDR3 reads CASSFNGGSGNTIYF. DNA for the CDR3: TGCGCCAGCAGCTTTAACGGAGGCTCTGGAAACACCATATATTTT.

This clone was seen only once. The genes are TRBV20-1 and TRBJ2-2, with D tentatively TRBD2 (7 bases). Germline V gene sequence: CDR1 DFQATT, CDR2 SNEGSKA (reference sequence). V was pared by 7 bases and J by 7 bases, with 19 bases between. The CDR3 length is 14 residues. CDR3: CSVTDGGRGGELFF. The CDR3 nucleotides read TGCAGTGTTACTGACGGGGGGCGTGGCGGGGAGCTGTTTTTT.

This clone was detected only a few times. The gene calls are TRBV25-1 and TRBJ2-1, with a possible D match to TRBD1 (5 bases). The CDR3 has 12 residues. V was shortened by 8 bases and J by 8 bases, with 13 bases between the two germline ends. The germline V gene has CDR1 MGHDK and CDR2 SYGVNS. As DNA, the CDR3 is TGTGCCAGCGCCCTCTTGACAGATGAGCAGTTCTTC. Translation: CASALLTDEQFF.

J is TRBJ2-7 and V is TRBV4-2, with a possible D match to TRBD2 (6 bases). From germline, CDR1 is LGHNA and CDR2 YNFKEQ. V dropped 0 bases and J dropped 2 bases, with 11 bases sitting between them. The CDR3 sequence is 15 residues long. DNA of the CDR3: TGTGCCAGCAGCCAAGATCGAGGAGGGGCCTACGAGCAGTACTTC. Protein: CASSQDRGGAYEQYF.

The rearrangement joins TRBV4-1 to TRBJ1-5, with 11 positions matching TRBD1. V dropped 3 bases and J dropped 6; count of bases not matched to a gene: 10. This CDR3 is built from 17 residues. Germline CDR1 is MGHRA and CDR2 is YSYEKL. CDR3 nucleotide sequence: TGCGCCAGCAGCCAGACCCGGGACAGGGGGTACAGTCAGCCCCAGCATTTT. This gives the protein CASSQTRDRGYSQPQHF.

The chain has TRBV6-5 and TRBJ1-1, with D unresolved. The CDR3 loop spans 14 amino acids. The germline V and J ends were trimmed by 4 bases and 1 base, with 10 bases remaining between them. The germline gives CDR1 MNHEY, CDR2 SVGAGI. CDR3 coding DNA: TGTGCCAGCAGTTTCGGAGGCTGGAACACTGAAGCTTTCTTT. Amino acid sequence: CASSFGGWNTEAFF.

The rearrangement joins TRBV5-8 to TRBJ1-5; D not certain. The CDR3 extends over 14 amino acids. V was pared by 3 bases and J by 2 bases, with 9 bases between. Germline V CDR1 and CDR2: SGHTS, YDEGEE. CDR3 amino acids: CASSSQVGNQPQHF. CDR3 coding DNA: TGTGCCAGCAGCTCTCAGGTGGGCAATCAGCCCCAGCATTTT.

This rearrangement joins TRBV4-1 to TRBJ1-1; D gene uncertain. CDR1 is MGHRA and CDR2 is YSYEKL in the germline V gene. The CDR3 runs 15 residues. Trimming removed 0 bases from V and 3 bases from J, with 11 bases in between. CDR3: CASSQDQEGYTEAFF. In DNA form, the CDR3 reads TGCGCCAGCAGCCAAGATCAGGAGGGATACACTGAAGCTTTCTTT.

The J gene is TRBJ1-2, the V gene TRBV4-3, with a tentative D call TRBD1 (5 bases). CDR3 length: 15 residues. V shed 2 bases and J shed 4 bases, with 14 bases lying between them. Germline V gives CDR1 LGHNA, CDR2 YSLEER. The CDR3 is CASSQNAQGLYGYTF. CDR3 sequence (DNA): TGCGCCAGCAGCCAAAATGCTCAGGGACTCTATGGCTACACCTTC.

V and J are TRBV5-4 and TRBJ2-5; 14 positions match TRBD2. The V and J ends lost 3 bases and 5 bases, in that order; junction bases with no gene match: 6. CDR3 size: 16 residues. Germline lookup yields CDR1 SGHNT and CDR2 YYREEE (reference sequence). The CDR3 here is CASSSGLAGAGETQYF. CDR3 in DNA: TGTGCCAGCAGCTCGGGACTAGCGGGAGCAGGGGAGACCCAGTACTTC.

This chain joins TRBV19 and TRBJ2-7, with a possible D match to TRBD1 (6 bases). Trimming cost V 5 bases and J 1 base, with 18 bases left between them. The CDR3 is 16 amino acids. Germline-derived CDR1 and CDR2 are LNHDA and SQIVND (reference sequence). The DNA of the CDR3 is TGTGCCAGTAGTTCTCAGGGGAATATCGGGTCCTACGAGCAGTACTTC. Residues: CASSSQGNIGSYEQYF.

About this clone itself: Other DNA sequences within the sample encode an identical CDR3. The chain carries TRBV3-1 (or the pseudogene TRBV3-2) and TRBJ2-5; D is perhaps TRBD1 (5 bases). This CDR3 comprises 12 residues. Trimming cost V 1 base and J 5 bases, with 5 bases left between them. CDR1 is LGHDT and CDR2 is YNNKEL in the germline V gene (reference sequence). CDR3 sequence: CASSQGGETQYF. The CDR3 nucleotides read TGTGCCAGCAGCCAAGGGGGCGAGACCCAGTACTTC.

The chain links TRBV30 to TRBJ2-7; D may be TRBD1 (5 bases). In germline, CDR1 is GTSNPN, CDR2 SVGIG (reference sequence). The CDR3 is made up of 16 amino acids. Trimming removed 0 bases at V and 0 bases at J, with 15 bases between. The CDR3 DNA reads as TGTGCCTGGAGTGTCTCCCCAGGGTTACCCTCCTACGAGCAGTACTTC. It is translated as CAWSVSPGLPSYEQYF. Combining the CDR3 with reference TRBV30 and TRBJ2-7 gives the whole variable domain SQTIHQWPATLVQPVGSPLSLECTVEGTSNPNLYWYRQAAGRGLQLLFYSVGIGQISSEVPQNLSASRPQDRQFILSSKKLLLSDSGFYLCAWSVSPGLPSYEQYFGPGTRLTVT.

This clone was detected a few times. The rearrangement uses TRBV2 and TRBJ2-1; TRBD1 aligns across 7 bases. The CDR3 contains 11 residues. Per germline, CDR1 SNHLY and CDR2 FYNNEI. After removal of 6 bases from V and 8 bases from J, the junction contained 1 base not matched to a gene. CDR3 bases: TGTGCCAGCAGGACAGGGCATGAGCAGTTCTTC. Its protein product is CASRTGHEQFF.

The V gene is TRBV30, the J gene TRBJ1-3; 7 bases are a match to TRBD1. The CDR3 has 16 residues. Germline V gene lookup returns CDR1 GTSNPN and CDR2 SVGIG (reference sequence). After removal of 0 bases from V and 0 bases from J, the junction contained 5 bases not matched to a gene. CDR3 residues: CAWSVTGFSSGNTIYF. CDR3 coding DNA: TGTGCCTGGAGTGTGACAGGGTTTAGCTCTGGAAACACCATATATTTT.

The rearrangement uses TRBV9 and TRBJ2-5; D is uncertain. The V and J ends lost 3 bases and 3 bases respectively, with 12 bases between them. Germline CDR1 is SGDLS and CDR2 is YYNGEE. This CDR3 contains 14 residues. The CDR3 DNA is TGTGCCAGCAGCGCCGGTCTCGTCGAAGAGACCCAGTACTTC. Its translation is CASSAGLVEETQYF.

The V gene is TRBV6-1, the J gene TRBJ2-4; tentative D call: TRBD2 (6 bases). Germline V lookup: CDR1 MNHNS, CDR2 SASEGT. The CDR3 length is 13 residues. V was cut by 0 bases and J by 9 bases, with 9 bases left in between. CDR3 coding DNA: TGTGCCAGCAGTGAAGCGCTCGGGGGCATTCAGTACTTC. Translation: CASSEALGGIQYF.

The rearrangement uses TRBV19 and TRBJ2-3, with 8 bases fitting TRBD2. From germline, CDR1 is LNHDA and CDR2 SQIVND (reference sequence). Trimming took 7 bases from V and 1 from J; bases not matched to a gene: 4. The CDR3 has 14 residues. The CDR3 protein is CASKRAGGTDTQYF. CDR3 sequence (DNA): TGTGCCAGTAAGCGAGCGGGGGGCACAGATACGCAGTATTTT.

This clone was counted once. V is TRBV5-1 and J is TRBJ1-6; D remains ambiguous. The CDR3 contains 14 residues. Trimming left V 3 bases short and J 5 bases short, with 9 bases between. Germline values: CDR1 SGHRS, CDR2 YFSETQ. The CDR3 is CASSSTRDNSPLHF. Here the CDR3 DNA reads TGCGCCAGCAGCTCGACGAGGGATAATTCACCCCTCCACTTT.

The chain uses TRBV7-8 and TRBJ2-3; 8 bases are a match to TRBD1. V lost 5 bases, J lost 0 bases, and 7 bases stayed unmatched. The CDR3 contains 16 residues. Germline loops: CDR1 SGHVS, CDR2 FQNEAQ. CDR3 coding DNA: TGTGCCAGCAGCACCTACAGGGGGAGTAGCACAGATACGCAGTATTTT. Translated: CASSTYRGSSTDTQYF.

This chain connects TRBV19 to TRBJ2-3; 8 nucleotides match TRBD1. Germline CDR1 reads LNHDA; CDR2 reads SQIVND (reference sequence). Losses at the gene ends were 5 bases for V and 4 bases for J; bases not matched to a gene: 2. The CDR3 runs to 13 residues. The DNA of the CDR3 is TGTGCCAGTAGTTCGACAGGGGCAGATACGCAGTATTTT. It yields the protein CASSSTGADTQYF.

V is TRBV15 and J is TRBJ1-1; no reliable D call. The CDR3 is 16 residues long. Trimming cost V 0 bases and J 3 bases, with 14 bases left between them. The germline V gene encodes CDR1 LNHNV and CDR2 YYDKDF (reference sequence). The CDR3 protein is CATSRDRGSSHTEAFF. CDR3 bases: TGTGCCACCAGCAGAGATCGAGGGTCATCCCACACTGAAGCTTTCTTT.